Shown below are 10 T cell receptor beta chains from a single sample sequenced in a study of T cell responses to AZD1222 COVID-19 vaccine. Assay used: immunoSEQ multiplex PCR; TCRdb lists only in-frame clones, some missing. The profile shows under 200,000 clones, about 94% of them singletons. The sequenced sample was peripheral blood, obtained on day 0 of AZD1222 vaccination. The receptors were sampled from an adult in good health.

This clone was seen a few times. This chain connects TRBV2 to TRBJ1-5; D gene unclear. Per germline, CDR1 SNHLY and CDR2 FYNNEI. The ends were cut back, 6 bases at V and 4 bases at J, with 10 bases in the middle. CDR3 length: 13 amino acids. In nucleotides, the CDR3 is TGTGCCAGCAGAGGTCAAATGAATCAGCCCCAGCATTTT. Encoded protein: CASRGQMNQPQHF. The entire variable domain, with the rest obtained from reference TRBV2 and TRBJ1-5, is as follows: EPEVTQTPSHQVTQMGQEVILRCVPISNHLYFYWYRQILGQKVEFLVSFYNNEISEKSEIFDDQFSVERPDGSNFTLKIRSTKLEDSAMYFCASRGQMNQPQHFGDGTRLSIL.

The CDR3 sequence: CASSPPRLAGLTGPREQYF. The DNA of the CDR3 is TGTGCCAGCAGCCCCCCCAGGCTAGCGGGACTCACAGGGCCGCGCGAGCAGTACTTC. The chain carries TRBV3-1 (or the pseudogene TRBV3-2) and TRBJ2-7, with TRBD2 matching over 9 bases. The V gene end was trimmed by 4 bases and the J gene end by 6 bases; junction bases not matched to a gene: 22. The CDR3 totals 19 residues. CDR1 and CDR2 (germline): LGHDT, YNNKEL (reference sequence).

This clone was seen more than once but under ten times. The chain has TRBV7-2 and TRBJ2-2; a possible D gene is TRBD2 (6 bases). CDR3 length: 15 residues. Germline values: CDR1 SGHTA, CDR2 FQGNSA. V was cut by 1 base and J by 1 base, with 7 bases left in between. Written as DNA, the CDR3 is TGTGCCAGCAGCTTAGTGCGGGGGAACACCGGGGAGCTGTTTTTT. It yields the protein CASSLVRGNTGELFF.

The chain recombines TRBV11-2 with TRBJ2-1, with D possibly TRBD2 on 7 matching bases. Germline assignment: CDR1 SGHAT and CDR2 FQNNGV. V gave up 10 bases and J gave up 0 bases, with 13 bases separating them. The CDR3 sequence is 14 residues long. Here the CDR3 reads CATLAGASYNEQFF. CDR3 nucleotides: TGTGCCACCCTCGCGGGGGCCTCCTACAATGAGCAGTTCTTC.

This chain connects TRBV7-9 to TRBJ1-2, with 9 bases identical to TRBD1. Germline loops: CDR1 SEHNR, CDR2 FQNEAQ (reference sequence). The CDR3 length is 14 residues. Trimming cost V 5 bases and J 8 bases; bases outside gene matches: 9. CDR3 sequence (DNA): TGTGCCAGCAGCCTATCCGGGACAGGGCGAGGCTACACCTTC. Translation: CASSLSGTGRGYTF.

This chain connects TRBV7-8 to TRBJ1-3, with D possibly matching TRBD1 (6 bases). This CDR3 is built from 15 residues. CDR1 is SGHVS and CDR2 is FQNEAQ in the germline V gene. V was cut by 5 bases and J by 0 bases, with 11 bases left in between. The CDR3 DNA is TGTGCCAGCAGCGGGACACCGGTCTCTGGAAACACCATATATTTT. The encoded protein is CASSGTPVSGNTIYF.

The sample holds one count of this clone. The rearrangement links TRBV27 to TRBJ1-2; 7 nucleotides agree with TRBD1. From germline, CDR1 is MNHEY and CDR2 SMNVEV (reference sequence). With 5 bases clipped from V and 0 bases from J, the junction kept 9 bases outside the gene matches. There are 16 residues in the CDR3. The CDR3 region is CASSPLRGRANYGYTF. The CDR3 coding sequence is TGTGCCAGCAGTCCCCTCAGGGGGAGAGCTAACTATGGCTACACCTTC.

The chain recombines TRBV19 with TRBJ1-2; 7 bases fit TRBD1. The CDR3 runs 15 residues. The V gene's germline CDR1 is LNHDA and CDR2 SQIVND (reference sequence). V was pared by 0 bases and J by 6 bases, with 7 bases of the junction left unmatched. DNA for the CDR3: TGTGCCAGTAGTATAGATCGAGGGACAGTTGATGGCTACACCTTC. It yields the protein CASSIDRGTVDGYTF.

The chain carries TRBV9 and TRBJ2-7; a weak D match, TRBD1 (6 bases). Germline CDR1 is SGDLS and CDR2 is YYNGEE. The CDR3 covers 15 residues. Deletions cut 0 bases from V and 3 bases from J, with 13 bases between. The CDR3 reads CASSVGAGVLYEQYF. The CDR3 DNA is TGTGCCAGCAGCGTAGGGGCAGGGGTTCTCTACGAGCAGTACTTC.

This clone was seen a single time. The chain recombines TRBV5-4 with TRBJ2-3, with D unclear. V lost 4 bases to trimming and J lost 0 bases, with 3 bases between them. There are 12 residues in the CDR3. The germline V gene has CDR1 SGHNT and CDR2 YYREEE (reference sequence). The CDR3 DNA sequence: TGTGCCAGCAGCCTGAGCACAGATACGCAGTATTTT. Protein product: CASSLSTDTQYF.